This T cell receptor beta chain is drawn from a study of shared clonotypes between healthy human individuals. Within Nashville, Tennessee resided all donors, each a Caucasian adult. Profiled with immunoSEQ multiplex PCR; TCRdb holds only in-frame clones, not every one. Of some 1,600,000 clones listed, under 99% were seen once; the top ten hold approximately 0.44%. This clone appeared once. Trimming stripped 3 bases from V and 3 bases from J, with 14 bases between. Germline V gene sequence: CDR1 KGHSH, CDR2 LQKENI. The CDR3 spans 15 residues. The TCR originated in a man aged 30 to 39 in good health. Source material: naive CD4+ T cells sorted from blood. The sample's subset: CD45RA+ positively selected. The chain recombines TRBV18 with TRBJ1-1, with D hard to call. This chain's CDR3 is CASSPSTTSYTEAFF. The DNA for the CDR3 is TGTGCCAGCTCACCGAGCACGACCTCTTACACTGAAGCTTTCTTT. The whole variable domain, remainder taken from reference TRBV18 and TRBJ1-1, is NAGVMQNPRHLVRRRGQEARLRCSPMKGHSHVYWYRQLPEEGLKFMVYLQKENIIDESGMPKERFSAEFPKEGPSILRIQQVVRGDSAAYFCASSPSTTSYTEAFFGQGTRLTVV.